The source of this T cell receptor (beta chain) is a study of OX40 agonist ivuxolimab in advanced cancers. Study-wide context: The treatment was a fully human IgG2 OX40 agonist, ivuxolimab. Partial response was recorded in three patients: one hepatocellular carcinoma and two cutaneous melanoma cases. Study-wide findings and caveats: Within 6 weeks, CD4+ and CD8+ blood T cells expanded clonally at 0.1 to 3.0 mg/kg. In the 0.1-3.0 mg/kg groups, partial responders showed among the lowest expansion.

Here immunoSEQ multiplex PCR was the method, and the copy in TCRdb shows in-frame clones only, minus some. Among 50,000 to 70,000 clones, around 84% were seen once, and the ten largest hold 2.1%. The CDR3 is 15 amino acids. Unmatched junction bases numbered 5, after V lost 0 bases and J lost 5 bases. Germline V gene lookup returns CDR1 SGDLS and CDR2 YYNGEE. Of note for this clone: As yet, its antigen is unknown.

Sequences were derived from CD4+ or CD8+ T cells sorted from blood, sampled in a trial of the OX40 agonist ivuxolimab. The chain has TRBV9 and TRBJ1-1, with 9 bases fitting TRBD1. The source of this sequence is an adult with an advanced solid tumor such as melanoma, head and neck, liver or kidney cancer. In nucleotides, the CDR3 is TGTGCCAGCAGCGTAGCCGGGACAGGGAGGACTGAAGCTTTCTTT. Amino acids: CASSVAGTGRTEAFF. Full variable domain (rest looked up from reference TRBV9 and TRBJ1-1): DSGVTQTPKHLITATGQRVTLRCSPRSGDLSVYWYQQSLDQGLQFLIQYYNGEERAKGNILERFSAQQFPDLHSELNLSSLELGDSALYFCASSVAGTGRTEAFFGQGTRLTVV.